This T cell receptor beta chain was obtained from a study of CD8 T cells in Susac syndrome. Reverse transcription of roughly 0.45 to 1 ug RNA used random hexamers. The amplification used immunoSEQ multiplex PCR on TCR beta CDR3; it spanned 54 Vbeta and 13 Jbeta. TCRdb used MiXCR to reprocess the immunoSEQ multiplex PCR reads, holding one entry per CDR3 protein. The repertoire consists of around 170,000 distinct CDR3 sequences, with 92% occurring once and the leading ten covering roughly 0.08%. Controls comprised healthy donors matched for age and sex. The TEMRA cells underwent FACS enrichment, while the CD8+ and CD4+ T cells underwent negative isolation. The TCR comes from a human donor in good health. Specimen: CD4+ T cells from PBMCs.

CDR3 nucleotides: TGCGCCAGCCGCCCGACGTTCAGGGGTGAGGCAGATACGCAGTATTTT. Translating it yields CASRPTFRGEADTQYF. The chain employs TRBV5-1 and TRBJ2-3; D possibly corresponds to TRBD1 (6 bases). CDR1 is SGHRS and CDR2 is YFSETQ in the germline V gene. V was cut by 7 bases and J by 4 bases, with 22 bases left in between. CDR3 size: 16 residues.